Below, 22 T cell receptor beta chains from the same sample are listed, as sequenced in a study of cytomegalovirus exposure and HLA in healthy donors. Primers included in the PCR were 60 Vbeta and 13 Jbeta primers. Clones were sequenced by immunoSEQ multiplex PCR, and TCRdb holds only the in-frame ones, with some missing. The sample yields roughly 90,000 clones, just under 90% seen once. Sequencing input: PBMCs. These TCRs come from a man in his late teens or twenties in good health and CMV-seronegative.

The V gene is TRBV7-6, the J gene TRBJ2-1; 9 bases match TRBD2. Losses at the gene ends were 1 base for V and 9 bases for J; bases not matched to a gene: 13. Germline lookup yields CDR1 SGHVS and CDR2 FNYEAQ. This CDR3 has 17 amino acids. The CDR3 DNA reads TGTGCCAGCAGCTTAGGTCTTTTTGGTAGCGGGAGAATTGAGCAGTTCTTC. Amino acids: CASSLGLFGSGRIEQFF.

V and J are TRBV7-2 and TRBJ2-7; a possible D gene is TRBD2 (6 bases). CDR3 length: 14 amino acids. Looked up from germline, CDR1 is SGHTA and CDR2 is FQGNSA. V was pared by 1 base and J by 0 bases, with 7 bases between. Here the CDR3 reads CASSLVADSYEQYF. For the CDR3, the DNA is TGTGCCAGCAGCTTAGTAGCGGACTCCTACGAGCAGTACTTC.

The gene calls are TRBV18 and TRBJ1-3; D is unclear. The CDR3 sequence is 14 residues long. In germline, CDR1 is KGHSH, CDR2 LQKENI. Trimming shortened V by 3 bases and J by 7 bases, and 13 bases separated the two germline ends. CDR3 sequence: CASSPINLSNTIYF. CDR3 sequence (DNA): TGTGCCAGCTCACCGATCAACTTGTCGAACACCATATATTTT.

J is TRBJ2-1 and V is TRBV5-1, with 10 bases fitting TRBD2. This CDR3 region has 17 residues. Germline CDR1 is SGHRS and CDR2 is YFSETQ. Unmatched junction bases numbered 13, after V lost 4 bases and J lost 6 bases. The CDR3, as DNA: TGCGCCAGCAGCCCCCACGTCGGGACTAGCGAGGGCAATGAGCAGTTCTTC. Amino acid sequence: CASSPHVGTSEGNEQFF.

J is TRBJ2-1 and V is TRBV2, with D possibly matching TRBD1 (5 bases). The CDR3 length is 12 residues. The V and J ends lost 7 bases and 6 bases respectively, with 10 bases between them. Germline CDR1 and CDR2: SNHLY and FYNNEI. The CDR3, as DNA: TGTGCCAGCAACAAGCAGGGCAATGAGCAGTTCTTC. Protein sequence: CASNKQGNEQFF.

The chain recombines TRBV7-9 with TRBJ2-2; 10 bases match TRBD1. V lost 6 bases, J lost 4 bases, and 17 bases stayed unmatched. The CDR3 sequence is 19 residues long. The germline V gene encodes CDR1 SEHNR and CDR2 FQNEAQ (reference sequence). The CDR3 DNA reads TGTGCCAGCAGACCAGACAGGGGGCGCGGTTTAACCCCCACCGGGGAGCTGTTTTTT. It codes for CASRPDRGRGLTPTGELFF.

CDR3 in amino acids: CASSLFASGGNTGELFF. The CDR3 DNA is TGCGCCAGCAGCTTGTTTGCTAGCGGAGGGAACACCGGGGAGCTGTTTTTT. The chain is built from TRBV5-1 and TRBJ2-2, with 7 bases aligning to TRBD2. The CDR3 consists of 17 residues. CDR1 and CDR2 from the germline V gene are SGHRS and YFSETQ. The ends lost 1 base at V and 1 base at J; junction bases unmatched: 7.

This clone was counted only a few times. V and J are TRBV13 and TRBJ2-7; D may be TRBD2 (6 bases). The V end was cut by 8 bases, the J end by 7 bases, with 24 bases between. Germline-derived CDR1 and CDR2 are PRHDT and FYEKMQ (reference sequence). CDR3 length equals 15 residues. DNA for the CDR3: TGTGCCAGCTCGGTAGGGACCAATCGCCGGGAGGAGCAGTACTTC. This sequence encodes CASSVGTNRREEQYF.

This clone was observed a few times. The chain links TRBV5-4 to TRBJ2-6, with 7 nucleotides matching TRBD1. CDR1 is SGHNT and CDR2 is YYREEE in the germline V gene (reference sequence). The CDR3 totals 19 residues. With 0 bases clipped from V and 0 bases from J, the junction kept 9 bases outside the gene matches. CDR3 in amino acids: CASSLANRGWNSGANVLTF. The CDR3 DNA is TGTGCCAGCAGCTTGGCTAACAGGGGTTGGAACTCTGGGGCCAACGTCCTGACTTTC.

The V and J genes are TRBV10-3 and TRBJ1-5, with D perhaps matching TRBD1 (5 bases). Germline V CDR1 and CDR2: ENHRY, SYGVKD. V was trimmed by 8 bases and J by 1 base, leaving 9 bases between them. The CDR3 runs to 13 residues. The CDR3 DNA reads TGTGCCATCGGGCGACAGAGCAATCAGCCCCAGCATTTT. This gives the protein CAIGRQSNQPQHF.

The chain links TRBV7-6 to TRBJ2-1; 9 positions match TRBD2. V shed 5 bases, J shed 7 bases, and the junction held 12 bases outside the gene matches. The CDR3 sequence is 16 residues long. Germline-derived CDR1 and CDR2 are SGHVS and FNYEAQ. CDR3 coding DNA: TGTGCCAGCAGCGCGATACAAGCGGGAGGTGGGAATGAGCAGTTCTTC. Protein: CASSAIQAGGGNEQFF.

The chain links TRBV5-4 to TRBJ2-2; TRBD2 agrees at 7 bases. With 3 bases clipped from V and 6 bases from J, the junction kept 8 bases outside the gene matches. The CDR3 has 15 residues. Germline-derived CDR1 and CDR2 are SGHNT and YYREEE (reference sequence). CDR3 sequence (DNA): TGTGCCAGCAGCTCCCGACTAGCCACACCCGGGGAGCTGTTTTTT. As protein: CASSSRLATPGELFF.

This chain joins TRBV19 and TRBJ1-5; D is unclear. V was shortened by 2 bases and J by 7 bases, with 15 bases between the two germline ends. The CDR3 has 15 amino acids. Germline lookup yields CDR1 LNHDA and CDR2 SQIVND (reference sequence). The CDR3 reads CASSILSGPTQPQHF. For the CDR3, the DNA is TGTGCCAGTAGTATATTGTCAGGCCCCACGCAGCCCCAGCATTTT. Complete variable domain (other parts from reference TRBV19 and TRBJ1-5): DGGITQSPKYLFRKEGQNVTLSCEQNLNHDAMYWYRQDPGQGLRLIYYSQIVNDFQKGDIAEGYSVSREKKESFPLTVTSAQKNPTAFYLCASSILSGPTQPQHFGDGTRLSIL.

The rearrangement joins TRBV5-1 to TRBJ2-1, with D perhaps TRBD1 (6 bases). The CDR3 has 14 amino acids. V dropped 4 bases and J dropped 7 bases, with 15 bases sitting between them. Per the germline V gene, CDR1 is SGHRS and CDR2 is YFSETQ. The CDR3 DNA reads TGCGCCAGCAGCCTAGACAGGTCCCTAAATGAGCAGTTCTTC. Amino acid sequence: CASSLDRSLNEQFF.

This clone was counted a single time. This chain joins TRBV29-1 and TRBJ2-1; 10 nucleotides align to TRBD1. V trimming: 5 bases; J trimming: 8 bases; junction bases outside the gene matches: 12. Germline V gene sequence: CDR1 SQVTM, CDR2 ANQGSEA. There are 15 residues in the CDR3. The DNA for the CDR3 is TGCAGCGTTTATGGGGCGGGACAGGGGTTTGATGAGCAGTTCTTC. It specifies CSVYGAGQGFDEQFF.

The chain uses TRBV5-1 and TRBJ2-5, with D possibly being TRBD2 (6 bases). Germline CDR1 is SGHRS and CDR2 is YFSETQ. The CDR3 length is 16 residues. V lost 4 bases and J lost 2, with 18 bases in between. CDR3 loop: CASSTSGGSVQETQYF. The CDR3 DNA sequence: TGCGCCAGCAGCACCTCTGGGGGGAGCGTACAAGAGACCCAGTACTTC.

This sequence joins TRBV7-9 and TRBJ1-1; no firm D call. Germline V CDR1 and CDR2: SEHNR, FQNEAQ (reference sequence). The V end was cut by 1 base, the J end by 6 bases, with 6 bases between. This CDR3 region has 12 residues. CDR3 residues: CASSLVLSEAFF. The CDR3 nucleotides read TGTGCCAGCAGCTTAGTTCTGTCTGAAGCTTTCTTT.

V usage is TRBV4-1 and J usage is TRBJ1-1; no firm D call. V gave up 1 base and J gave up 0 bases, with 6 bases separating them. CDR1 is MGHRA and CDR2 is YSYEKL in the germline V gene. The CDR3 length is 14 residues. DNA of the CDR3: TGCGCCAGCAGCCAAGTGGCCGTGAACACTGAAGCTTTCTTT. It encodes CASSQVAVNTEAFF.

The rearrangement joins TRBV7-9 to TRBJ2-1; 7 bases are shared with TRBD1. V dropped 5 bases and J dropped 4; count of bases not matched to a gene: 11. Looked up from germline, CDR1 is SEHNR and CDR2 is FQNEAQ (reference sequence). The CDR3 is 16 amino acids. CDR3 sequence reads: CASSPRDRVKYNEQFF. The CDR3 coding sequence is TGTGCCAGCAGCCCTAGAGACAGGGTAAAATACAATGAGCAGTTCTTC.

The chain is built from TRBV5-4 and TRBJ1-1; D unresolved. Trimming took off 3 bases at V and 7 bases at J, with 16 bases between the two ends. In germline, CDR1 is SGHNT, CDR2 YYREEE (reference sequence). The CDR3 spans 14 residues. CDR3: CASSSPNPPSEAFF. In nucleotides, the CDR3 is TGTGCCAGCAGCTCCCCCAACCCGCCTAGTGAAGCTTTCTTT.

The CDR3 DNA follows: TGTGCCAGCAGCTTACCCGGGACAGGGTCCGTCGAAGGCTACACCTTC. Its translation: CASSLPGTGSVEGYTF. The V gene is TRBV11-1, the J gene TRBJ1-2; TRBD1 agrees at 9 bases. The V gene's germline CDR1 is SGHAT and CDR2 FQDESV (reference sequence). Unmatched junction bases numbered 12, after V lost 2 bases and J lost 8 bases. CDR3 size: 16 residues.

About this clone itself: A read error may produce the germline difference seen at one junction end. The CDR3 DNA is TGTGCTAGCAGCTTAGCGCCAAACAAGGGGCATGAGCAGTTCTTC. Encoded protein: CASSLAPNKGHEQFF. The genes are TRBV7-7 and TRBJ2-1; D may correspond to TRBD1 or TRBD2 (5 bases each). This CDR3 region has 15 residues. Looked up from germline, CDR1 is SSHAT and CDR2 is FNYEAQ (reference sequence). Complete variable domain (other parts from reference TRBV7-7 and TRBJ2-1): GAGVSQSPRYKVTKRGQDVTLRCDPISSHATLYWYQQALGQGPEFLTYFNYEAQPDKSGLPSDRFSAERPEGSISTLTIQRTEQRDSAMYRCASSLAPNKGHEQFFGPGTRLTVL.